This record looks at one T cell receptor (beta chain) sequence and its context. What it binds is unknown. This sample is drawn from a study of T cell responses to AZD1222 COVID-19 vaccine. Study-level results: Once two AZD1222 doses were given, Spike-specific TCR breadth and depth went up. The study found vaccine-associated CD4 TCRs spanning spike, dominant at 160-218 and 743-854.

Clones were read by immunoSEQ multiplex PCR, and TCRdb kept only the in-frame ones, dropping some. The repertoire consists of over 120,000 clones, with 80% to 90% occurring once and the leading ten covering around 8%. The CDR3 contains 13 residues. Per the germline V gene, CDR1 is MNHEY and CDR2 is SVGAGI. V was trimmed by 2 bases and J by 4 bases, leaving 8 bases between them. The V call is TRBV6-5, the J call TRBJ1-1; no reliable D call. The origin of this receptor is an adult in good health. The sample in question was peripheral blood, obtained on day 0 of AZD1222 vaccination. The CDR3 bases are TGTGCCAGCAGTTACGGCGAGGGCACTGAAGCTTTCTTT. This gives the protein CASSYGEGTEAFF.